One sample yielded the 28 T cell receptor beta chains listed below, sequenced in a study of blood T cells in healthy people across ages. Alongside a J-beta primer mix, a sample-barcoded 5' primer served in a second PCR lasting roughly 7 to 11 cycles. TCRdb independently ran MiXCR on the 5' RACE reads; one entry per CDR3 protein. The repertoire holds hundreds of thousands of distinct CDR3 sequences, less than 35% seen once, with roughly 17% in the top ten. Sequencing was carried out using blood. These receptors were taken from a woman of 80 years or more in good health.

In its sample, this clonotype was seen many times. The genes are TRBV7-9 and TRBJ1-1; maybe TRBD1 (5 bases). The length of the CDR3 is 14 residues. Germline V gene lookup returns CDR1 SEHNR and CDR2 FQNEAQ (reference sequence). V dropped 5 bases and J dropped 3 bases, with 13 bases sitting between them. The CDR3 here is CASSRSPRDTEAFF. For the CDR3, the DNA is TGTGCCAGCAGCCGTTCGCCCAGGGACACTGAAGCTTTCTTT.

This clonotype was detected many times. The chain's CDR3 is CASSFSGTGGGETQYF. The DNA for the CDR3 is TGTGCCAGCAGCTTCTCCGGGACAGGTGGGGGGGAGACCCAGTACTTC. J is TRBJ2-5 and V is TRBV7-2, with TRBD1 matching 8 bases. Germline CDR1 is SGHTA and CDR2 is FQGNSA. The trim removed 3 bases at V and 5 bases at J, leaving 11 bases unmatched. This CDR3 comprises 16 residues.

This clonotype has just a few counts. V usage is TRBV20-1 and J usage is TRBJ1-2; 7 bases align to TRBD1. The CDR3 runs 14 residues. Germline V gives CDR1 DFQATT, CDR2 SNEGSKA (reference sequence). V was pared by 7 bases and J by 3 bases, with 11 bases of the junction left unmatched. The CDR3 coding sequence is TGCAGTGTACCTGGGGCAGGGGGTCACTATGGCTACACCTTC. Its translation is CSVPGAGGHYGYTF.

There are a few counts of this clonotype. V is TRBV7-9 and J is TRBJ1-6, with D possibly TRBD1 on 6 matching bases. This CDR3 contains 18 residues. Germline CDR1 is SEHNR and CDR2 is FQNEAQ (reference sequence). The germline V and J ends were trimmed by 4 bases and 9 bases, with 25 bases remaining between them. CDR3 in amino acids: CASSSSRLSRDKSSPLHF. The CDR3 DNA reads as TGTGCCAGCAGCTCGTCAAGGTTATCCAGGGACAAAAGTTCACCCCTCCACTTT.

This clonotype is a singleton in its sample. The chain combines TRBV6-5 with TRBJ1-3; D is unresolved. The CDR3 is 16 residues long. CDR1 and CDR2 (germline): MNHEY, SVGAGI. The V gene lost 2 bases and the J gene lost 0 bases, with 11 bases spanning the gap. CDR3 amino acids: CASSYGATFSGNTIYF. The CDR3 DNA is TGTGCCAGCAGTTACGGAGCAACGTTCTCTGGAAACACCATATATTTT.

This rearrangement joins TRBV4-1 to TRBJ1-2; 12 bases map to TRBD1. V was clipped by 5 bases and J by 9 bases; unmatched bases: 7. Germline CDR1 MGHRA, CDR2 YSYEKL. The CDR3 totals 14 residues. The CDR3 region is CASSAGTGGVSYTF. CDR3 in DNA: TGCGCCAGCAGCGCCGGGACAGGGGGCGTCAGCTACACCTTC.

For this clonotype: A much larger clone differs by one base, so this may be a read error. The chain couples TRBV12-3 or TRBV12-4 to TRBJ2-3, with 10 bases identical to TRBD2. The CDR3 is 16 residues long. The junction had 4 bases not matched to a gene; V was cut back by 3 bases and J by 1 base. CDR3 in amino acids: CASSLGTSACTDTQYF. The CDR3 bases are TGTGCCAGCAGTTTGGGGACTAGCGCCTGCACAGATACGCAGTATTTT.

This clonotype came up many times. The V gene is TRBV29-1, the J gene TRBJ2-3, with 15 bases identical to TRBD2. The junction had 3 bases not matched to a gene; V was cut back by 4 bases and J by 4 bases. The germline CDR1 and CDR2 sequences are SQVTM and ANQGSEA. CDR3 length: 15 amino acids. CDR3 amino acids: CSVGGTSGGSDTQYF. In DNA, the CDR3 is TGCAGCGTTGGAGGGACTAGCGGGGGGTCAGATACGCAGTATTTT.

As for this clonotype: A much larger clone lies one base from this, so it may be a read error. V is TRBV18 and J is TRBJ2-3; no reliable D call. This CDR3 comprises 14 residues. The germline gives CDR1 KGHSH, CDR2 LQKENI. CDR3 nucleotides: TGTGTCAGCTCACCAGCGCCGAATTTAGATACGCAGTATTTT. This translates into CVSSPAPNLDTQYF.

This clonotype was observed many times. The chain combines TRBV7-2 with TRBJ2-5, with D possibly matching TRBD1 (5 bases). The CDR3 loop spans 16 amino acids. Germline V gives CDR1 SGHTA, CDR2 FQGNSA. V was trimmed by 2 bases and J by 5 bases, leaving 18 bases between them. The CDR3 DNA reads TGTGCCAGCAGCTTATGGCAGGGCATAGAAGGGGAGACCCAGTACTTC. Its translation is CASSLWQGIEGETQYF.

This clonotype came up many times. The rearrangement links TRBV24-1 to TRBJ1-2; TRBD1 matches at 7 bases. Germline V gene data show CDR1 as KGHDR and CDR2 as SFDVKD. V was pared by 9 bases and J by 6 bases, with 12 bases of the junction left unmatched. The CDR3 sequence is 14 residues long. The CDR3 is CATRSTGKEDGYTF. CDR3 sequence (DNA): TGTGCCACCCGTTCGACAGGGAAGGAGGATGGCTACACCTTC.

The DNA for the CDR3 is TGCAGCGTTGAAGGGCAGGGGTATGGCTACACCTTC. This sequence encodes CSVEGQGYGYTF. The V gene is TRBV29-1, the J gene TRBJ1-2; D may be TRBD1 (6 bases). Germline loops: CDR1 SQVTM, CDR2 ANQGSEA. This CDR3 region has 12 residues. With 1 base removed from V and 5 bases from J, the gap between germline ends came to 8 bases.

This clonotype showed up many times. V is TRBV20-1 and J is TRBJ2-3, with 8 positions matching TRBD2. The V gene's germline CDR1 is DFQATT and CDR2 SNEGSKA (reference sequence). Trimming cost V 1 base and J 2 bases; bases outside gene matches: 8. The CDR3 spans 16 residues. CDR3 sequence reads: CSARVAGLGFTDTQYF. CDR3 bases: TGCAGTGCTAGAGTGGCGGGACTAGGGTTCACAGATACGCAGTATTTT.

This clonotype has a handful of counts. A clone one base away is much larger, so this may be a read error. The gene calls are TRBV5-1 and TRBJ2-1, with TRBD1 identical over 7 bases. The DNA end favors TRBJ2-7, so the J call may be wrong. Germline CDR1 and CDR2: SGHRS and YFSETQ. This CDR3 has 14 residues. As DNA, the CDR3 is TGCGCCAGCAGCTTCGGGACAGCTTACAATGAGCAGTACTTC. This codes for CASSFGTAYNEQYF.

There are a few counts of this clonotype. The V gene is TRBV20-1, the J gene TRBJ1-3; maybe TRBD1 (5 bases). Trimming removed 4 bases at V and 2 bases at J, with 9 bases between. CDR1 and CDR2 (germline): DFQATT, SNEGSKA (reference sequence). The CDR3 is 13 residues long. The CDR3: CSANIRAGNTIYF. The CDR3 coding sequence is TGCAGTGCTAATATCAGGGCTGGAAACACCATATATTTT.

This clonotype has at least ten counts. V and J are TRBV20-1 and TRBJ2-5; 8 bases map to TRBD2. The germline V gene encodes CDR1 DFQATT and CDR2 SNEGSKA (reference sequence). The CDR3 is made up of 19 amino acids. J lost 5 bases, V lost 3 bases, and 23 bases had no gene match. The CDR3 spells CSASPPPNLVSGGLETQYF. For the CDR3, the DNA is TGCAGTGCTAGCCCACCCCCCAACCTAGTCTCGGGGGGGCTCGAGACCCAGTACTTC.

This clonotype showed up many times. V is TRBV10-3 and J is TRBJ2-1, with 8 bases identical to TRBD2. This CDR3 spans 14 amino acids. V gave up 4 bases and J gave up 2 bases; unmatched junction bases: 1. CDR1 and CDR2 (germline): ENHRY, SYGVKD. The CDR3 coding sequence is TGTGCCATCAGTGTTAGCGGGGCCTACAATGAGCAGTTCTTC. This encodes CAISVSGAYNEQFF.

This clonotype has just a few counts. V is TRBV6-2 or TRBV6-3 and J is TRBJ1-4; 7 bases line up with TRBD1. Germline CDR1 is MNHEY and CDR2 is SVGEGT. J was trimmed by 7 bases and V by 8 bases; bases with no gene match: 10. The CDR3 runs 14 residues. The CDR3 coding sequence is TGTGCCAGCGCCTATGCAGGGGGGACTGAAAAACTGTTTTTT. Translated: CASAYAGGTEKLFF.

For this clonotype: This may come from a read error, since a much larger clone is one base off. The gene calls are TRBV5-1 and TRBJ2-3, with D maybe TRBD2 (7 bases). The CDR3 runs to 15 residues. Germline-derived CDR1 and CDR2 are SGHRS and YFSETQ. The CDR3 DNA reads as TGCGCCGGCAGCTTGGTACAGGGAGGGACAGATACGCAGTATTTT. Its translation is CAGSLVQGGTDTQYF.

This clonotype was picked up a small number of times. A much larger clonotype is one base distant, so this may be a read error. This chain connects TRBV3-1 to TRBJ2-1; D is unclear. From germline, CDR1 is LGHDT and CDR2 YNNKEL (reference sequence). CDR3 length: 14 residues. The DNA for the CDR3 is TGTGCCGGCAGCCAAGAGAACAGATTCAATGAGCAGTTCTTC. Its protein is CAGSQENRFNEQFF.

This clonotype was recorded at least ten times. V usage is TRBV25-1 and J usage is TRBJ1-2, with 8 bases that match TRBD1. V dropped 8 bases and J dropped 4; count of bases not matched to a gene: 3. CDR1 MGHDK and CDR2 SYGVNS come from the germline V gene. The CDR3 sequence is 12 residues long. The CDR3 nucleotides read TGTGCCAGCCAAGACAGGGGCTATGGCTACACCTTC. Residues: CASQDRGYGYTF.

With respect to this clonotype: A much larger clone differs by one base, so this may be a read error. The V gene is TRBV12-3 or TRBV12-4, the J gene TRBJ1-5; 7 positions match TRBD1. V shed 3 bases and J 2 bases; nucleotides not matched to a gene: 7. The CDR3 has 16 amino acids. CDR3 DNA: TGTGCCAGCAGTTTTAGTCAGGGGGAGGGCAATCAGCCCCAGCATTTT. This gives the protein CASSFSQGEGNQPQHF.

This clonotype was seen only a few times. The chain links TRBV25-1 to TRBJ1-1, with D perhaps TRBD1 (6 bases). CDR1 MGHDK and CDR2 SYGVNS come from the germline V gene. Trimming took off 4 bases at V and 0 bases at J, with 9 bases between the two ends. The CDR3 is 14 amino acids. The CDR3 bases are TGTGCCAGCAGTGTGACAGGTTTGAACACTGAAGCTTTCTTT. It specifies CASSVTGLNTEAFF.

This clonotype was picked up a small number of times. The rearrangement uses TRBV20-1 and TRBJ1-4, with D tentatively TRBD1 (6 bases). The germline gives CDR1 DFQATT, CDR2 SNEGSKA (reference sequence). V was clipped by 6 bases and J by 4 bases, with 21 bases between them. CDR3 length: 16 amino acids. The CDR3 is CSAARGGRGVNEKLFF. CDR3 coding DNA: TGCAGTGCGGCAAGAGGGGGGCGCGGGGTTAATGAAAAACTGTTTTTT.

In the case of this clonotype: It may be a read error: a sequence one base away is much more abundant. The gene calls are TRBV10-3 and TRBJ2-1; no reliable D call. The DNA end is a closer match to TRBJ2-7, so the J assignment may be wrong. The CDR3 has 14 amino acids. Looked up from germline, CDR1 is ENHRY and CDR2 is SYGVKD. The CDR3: CAISESAGYNEQYF. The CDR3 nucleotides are TGTGCCATCAGTGAGTCGGCAGGTTACAATGAGCAGTACTTC.

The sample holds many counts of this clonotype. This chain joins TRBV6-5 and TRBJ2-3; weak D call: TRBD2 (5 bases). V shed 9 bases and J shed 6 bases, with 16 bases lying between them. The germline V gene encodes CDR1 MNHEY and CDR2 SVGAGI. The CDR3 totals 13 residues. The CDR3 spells CASRSPAADTQYF. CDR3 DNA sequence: TGTGCCAGTAGGAGCCCAGCGGCGGATACGCAGTATTTT.

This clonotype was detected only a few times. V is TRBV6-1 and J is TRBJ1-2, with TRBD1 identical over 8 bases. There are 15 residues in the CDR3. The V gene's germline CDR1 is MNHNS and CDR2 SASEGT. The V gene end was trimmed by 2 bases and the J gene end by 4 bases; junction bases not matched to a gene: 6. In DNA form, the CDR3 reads TGTGCCAGCAGTGAATTCGACAGGGGAGCCTATGGCTACACCTTC. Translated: CASSEFDRGAYGYTF.

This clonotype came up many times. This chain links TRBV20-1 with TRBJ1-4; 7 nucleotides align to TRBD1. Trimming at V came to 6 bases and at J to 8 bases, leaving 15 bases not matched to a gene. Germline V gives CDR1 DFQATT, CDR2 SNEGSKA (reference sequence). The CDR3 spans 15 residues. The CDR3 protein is CSAHTQGRGGEKLFF. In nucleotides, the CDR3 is TGCAGTGCCCACACACAGGGGCGCGGAGGAGAAAAACTGTTTTTT.